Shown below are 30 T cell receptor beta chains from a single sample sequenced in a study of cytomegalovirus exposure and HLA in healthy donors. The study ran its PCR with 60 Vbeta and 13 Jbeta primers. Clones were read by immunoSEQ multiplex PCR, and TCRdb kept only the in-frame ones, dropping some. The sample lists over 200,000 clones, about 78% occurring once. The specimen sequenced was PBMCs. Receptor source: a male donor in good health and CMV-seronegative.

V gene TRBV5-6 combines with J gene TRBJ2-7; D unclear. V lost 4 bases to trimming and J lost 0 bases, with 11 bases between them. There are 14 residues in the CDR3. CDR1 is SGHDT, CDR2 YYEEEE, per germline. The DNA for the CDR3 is TGTGCCAGCAGCCGGCCGGAGAGCTCCTACGAGCAGTACTTC. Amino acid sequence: CASSRPESSYEQYF.

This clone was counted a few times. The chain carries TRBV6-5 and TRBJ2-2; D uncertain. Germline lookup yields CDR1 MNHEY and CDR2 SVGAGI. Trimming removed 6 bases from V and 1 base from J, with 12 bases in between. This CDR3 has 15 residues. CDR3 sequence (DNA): TGTGCCAGCAGCCCACTGGGCCAGAACACCGGGGAGCTGTTTTTT. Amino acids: CASSPLGQNTGELFF.

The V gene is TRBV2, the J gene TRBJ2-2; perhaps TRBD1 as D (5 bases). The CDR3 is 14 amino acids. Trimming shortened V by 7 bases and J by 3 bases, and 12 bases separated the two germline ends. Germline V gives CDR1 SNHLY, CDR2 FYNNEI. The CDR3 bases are TGTGCCAGCAAAGGCAGGGCGTACACCGGGGAGCTGTTTTTT. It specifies CASKGRAYTGELFF.

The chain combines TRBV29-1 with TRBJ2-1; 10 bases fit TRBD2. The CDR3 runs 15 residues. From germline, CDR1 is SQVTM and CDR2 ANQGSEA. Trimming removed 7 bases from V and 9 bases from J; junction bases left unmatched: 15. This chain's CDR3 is CSAGVPGLAIGEQFF. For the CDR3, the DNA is TGCAGCGCGGGGGTCCCGGGACTAGCGATAGGTGAGCAGTTCTTC.

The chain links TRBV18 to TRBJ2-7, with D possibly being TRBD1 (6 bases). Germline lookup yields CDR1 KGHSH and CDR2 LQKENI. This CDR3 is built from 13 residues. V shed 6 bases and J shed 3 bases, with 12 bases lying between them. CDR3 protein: CASSQKQGYEQYF. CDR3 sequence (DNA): TGTGCCAGCTCCCAAAAACAGGGCTACGAGCAGTACTTC.

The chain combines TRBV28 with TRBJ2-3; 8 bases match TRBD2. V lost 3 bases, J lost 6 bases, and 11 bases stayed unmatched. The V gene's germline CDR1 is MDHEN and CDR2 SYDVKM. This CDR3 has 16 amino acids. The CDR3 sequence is CASSLGGAGVADTQYF. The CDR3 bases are TGTGCCAGCAGTTTGGGGGGAGCGGGAGTCGCGGATACGCAGTATTTT.

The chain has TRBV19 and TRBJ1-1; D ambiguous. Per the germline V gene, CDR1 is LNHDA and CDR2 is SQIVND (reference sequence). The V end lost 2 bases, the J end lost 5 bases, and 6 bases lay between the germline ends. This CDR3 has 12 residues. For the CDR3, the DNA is TGTGCCAGTAGTATATCGCGTACTGAAGCTTTCTTT. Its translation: CASSISRTEAFF. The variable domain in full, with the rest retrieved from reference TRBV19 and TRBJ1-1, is DGGITQSPKYLFRKEGQNVTLSCEQNLNHDAMYWYRQDPGQGLRLIYYSQIVNDFQKGDIAEGYSVSREKKESFPLTVTSAQKNPTAFYLCASSISRTEAFFGQGTRLTVV.

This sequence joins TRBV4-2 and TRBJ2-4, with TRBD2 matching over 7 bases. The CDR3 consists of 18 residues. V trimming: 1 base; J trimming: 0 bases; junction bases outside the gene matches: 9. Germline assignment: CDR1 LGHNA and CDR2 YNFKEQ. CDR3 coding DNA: TGTGCCAGCAGCCAAGCCGGACTAGGGTCATCAGCCAAAAACATTCAGTACTTC. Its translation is CASSQAGLGSSAKNIQYF.

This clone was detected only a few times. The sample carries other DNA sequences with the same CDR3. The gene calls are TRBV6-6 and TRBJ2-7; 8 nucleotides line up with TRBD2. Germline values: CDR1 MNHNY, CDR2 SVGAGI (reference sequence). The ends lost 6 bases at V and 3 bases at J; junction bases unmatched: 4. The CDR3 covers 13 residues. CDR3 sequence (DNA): TGTGCCAGCAGGCAGCGGGAGAGCTACGAGCAGTACTTC. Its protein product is CASRQRESYEQYF.

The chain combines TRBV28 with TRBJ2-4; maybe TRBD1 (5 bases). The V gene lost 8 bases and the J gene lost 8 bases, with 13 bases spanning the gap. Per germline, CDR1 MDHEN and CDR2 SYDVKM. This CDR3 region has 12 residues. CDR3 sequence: CASVSTRDIQYF. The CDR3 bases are TGTGCCAGCGTCAGTACCAGGGACATTCAGTACTTC.

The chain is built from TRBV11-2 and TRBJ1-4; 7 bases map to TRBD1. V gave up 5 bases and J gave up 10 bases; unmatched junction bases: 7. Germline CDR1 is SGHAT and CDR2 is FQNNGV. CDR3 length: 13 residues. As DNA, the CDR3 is TGTGCCAGCAGCGACGACAGGGTGGGAAAACTGTTTTTT. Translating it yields CASSDDRVGKLFF.

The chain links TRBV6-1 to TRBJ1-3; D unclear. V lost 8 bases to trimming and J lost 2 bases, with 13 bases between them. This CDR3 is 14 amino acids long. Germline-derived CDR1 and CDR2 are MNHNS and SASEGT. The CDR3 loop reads CASYKRVTGNTIYF. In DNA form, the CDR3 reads TGTGCCAGCTATAAGCGGGTAACTGGAAACACCATATATTTT.

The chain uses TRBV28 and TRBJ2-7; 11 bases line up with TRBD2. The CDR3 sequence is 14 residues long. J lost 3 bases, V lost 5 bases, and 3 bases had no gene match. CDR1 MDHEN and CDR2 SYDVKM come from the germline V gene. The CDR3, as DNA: TGTGCCAGCAGTCTTGGACTAGCGGGCTACGAGCAGTACTTC. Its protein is CASSLGLAGYEQYF.

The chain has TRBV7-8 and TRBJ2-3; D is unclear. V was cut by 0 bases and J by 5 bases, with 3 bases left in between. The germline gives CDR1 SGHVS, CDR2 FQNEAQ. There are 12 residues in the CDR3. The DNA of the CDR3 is TGTGCCAGCAGCTTAGCCCGAGATACGCAGTATTTT. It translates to CASSLARDTQYF.

CDR3 DNA: TGTGCCAGTAGCCCGACGAGAGGCGAGACCCAGTACTTC. Amino acid sequence: CASSPTRGETQYF. The chain couples TRBV19 to TRBJ2-5; D gene uncertain. Per germline, CDR1 LNHDA and CDR2 SQIVND (reference sequence). Deletions cut 6 bases from V and 5 bases from J, with 13 bases between. The CDR3 consists of 13 residues. The whole variable domain, remainder taken from reference TRBV19 and TRBJ2-5, is DGGITQSPKYLFRKEGQNVTLSCEQNLNHDAMYWYRQDPGQGLRLIYYSQIVNDFQKGDIAEGYSVSREKKESFPLTVTSAQKNPTAFYLCASSPTRGETQYFGPGTRLLVL.

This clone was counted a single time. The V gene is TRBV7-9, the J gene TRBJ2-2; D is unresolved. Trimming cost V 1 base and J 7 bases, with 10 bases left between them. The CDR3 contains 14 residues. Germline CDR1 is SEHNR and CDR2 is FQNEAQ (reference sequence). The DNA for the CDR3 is TGTGCCAGCAGCTTAGAACCAGGCTTCGGGGAGCTGTTTTTT. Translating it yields CASSLEPGFGELFF.

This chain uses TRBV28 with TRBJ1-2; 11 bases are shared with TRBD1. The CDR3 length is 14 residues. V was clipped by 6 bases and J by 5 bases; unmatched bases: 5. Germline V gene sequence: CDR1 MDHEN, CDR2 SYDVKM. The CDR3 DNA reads TGTGCCAGCAGGGCGGACAGGGGGCCTTATGGCTACACCTTC. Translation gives CASRADRGPYGYTF.

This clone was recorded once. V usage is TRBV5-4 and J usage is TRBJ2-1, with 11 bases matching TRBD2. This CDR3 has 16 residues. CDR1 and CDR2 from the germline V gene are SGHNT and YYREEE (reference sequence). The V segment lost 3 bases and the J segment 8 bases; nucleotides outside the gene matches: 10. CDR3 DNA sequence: TGTGCCAGCAGCTCGCCAGGACTAGCGGGTGTCGATGAGCAGTTCTTC. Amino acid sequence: CASSSPGLAGVDEQFF.

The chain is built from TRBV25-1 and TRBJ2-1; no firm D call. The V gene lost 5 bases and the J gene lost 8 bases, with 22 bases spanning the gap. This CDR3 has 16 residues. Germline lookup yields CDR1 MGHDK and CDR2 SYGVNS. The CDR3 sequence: CASSPPYSGPYDEQFF. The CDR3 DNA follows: TGTGCCAGCAGTCCACCATACAGTGGCCCTTATGATGAGCAGTTCTTC.

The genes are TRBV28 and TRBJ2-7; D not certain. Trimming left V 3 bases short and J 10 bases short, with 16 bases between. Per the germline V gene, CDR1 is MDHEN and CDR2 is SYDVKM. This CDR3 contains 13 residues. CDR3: CASSFRMAAEQYF. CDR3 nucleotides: TGTGCCAGCAGTTTTAGGATGGCGGCGGAACAGTACTTC.

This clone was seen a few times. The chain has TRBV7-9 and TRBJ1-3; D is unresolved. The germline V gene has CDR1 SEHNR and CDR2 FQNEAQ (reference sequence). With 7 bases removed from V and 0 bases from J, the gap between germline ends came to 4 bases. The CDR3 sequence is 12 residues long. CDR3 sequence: CASISSGNTIYF. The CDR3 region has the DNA TGTGCCAGCATCTCCTCTGGAAACACCATATATTTT.

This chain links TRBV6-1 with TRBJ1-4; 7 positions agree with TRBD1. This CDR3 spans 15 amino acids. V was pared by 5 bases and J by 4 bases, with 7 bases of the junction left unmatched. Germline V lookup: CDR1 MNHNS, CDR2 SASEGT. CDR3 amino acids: CASSFTGDNNEKLFF. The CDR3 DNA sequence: TGTGCCAGCAGTTTCACAGGGGACAATAATGAAAAACTGTTTTTT.

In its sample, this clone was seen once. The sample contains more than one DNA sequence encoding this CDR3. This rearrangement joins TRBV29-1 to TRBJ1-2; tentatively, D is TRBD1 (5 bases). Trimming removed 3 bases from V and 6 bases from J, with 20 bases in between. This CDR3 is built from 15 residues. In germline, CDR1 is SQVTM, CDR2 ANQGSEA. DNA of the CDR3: TGCAGCGTTGAGTATATAGGGGTAGTAGTTGATGGCTACACCTTC. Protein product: CSVEYIGVVVDGYTF.

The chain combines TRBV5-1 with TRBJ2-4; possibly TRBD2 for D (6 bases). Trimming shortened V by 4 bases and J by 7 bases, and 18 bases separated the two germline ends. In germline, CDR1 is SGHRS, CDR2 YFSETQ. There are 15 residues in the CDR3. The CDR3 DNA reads TGCGCCAGCAGCAACCGGGCCCTCGGAGGGAACATTCAGTACTTC. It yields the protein CASSNRALGGNIQYF.

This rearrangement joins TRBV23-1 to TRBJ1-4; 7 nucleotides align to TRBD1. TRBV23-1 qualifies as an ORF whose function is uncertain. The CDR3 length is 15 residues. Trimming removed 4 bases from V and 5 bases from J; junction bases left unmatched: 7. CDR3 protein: CASSPLGTANEKLFF. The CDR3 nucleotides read TGCGCCAGCAGTCCGTTAGGGACAGCAAATGAAAAACTGTTTTTT.

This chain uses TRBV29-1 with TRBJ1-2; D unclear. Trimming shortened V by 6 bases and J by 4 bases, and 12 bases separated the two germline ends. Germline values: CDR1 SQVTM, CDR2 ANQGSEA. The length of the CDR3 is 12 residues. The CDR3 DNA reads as TGCAGCGTCCAAATCGGCGGCTATGGCTACACCTTC. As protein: CSVQIGGYGYTF.

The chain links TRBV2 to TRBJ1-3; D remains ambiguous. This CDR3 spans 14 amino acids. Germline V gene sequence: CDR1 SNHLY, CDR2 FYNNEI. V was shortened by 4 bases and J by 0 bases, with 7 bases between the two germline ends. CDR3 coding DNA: TGTGCCAGCAGTGGACTTCTCTCTGGAAACACCATATATTTT. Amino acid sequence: CASSGLLSGNTIYF.

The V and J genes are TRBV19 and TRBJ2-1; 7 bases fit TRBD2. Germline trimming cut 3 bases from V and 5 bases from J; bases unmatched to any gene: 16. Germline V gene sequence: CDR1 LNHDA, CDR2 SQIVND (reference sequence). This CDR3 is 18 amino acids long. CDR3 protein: CASSILNLHGRINNEQFF. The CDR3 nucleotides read TGTGCCAGTAGTATCCTCAACCTGCACGGGAGGATCAACAATGAGCAGTTCTTC.

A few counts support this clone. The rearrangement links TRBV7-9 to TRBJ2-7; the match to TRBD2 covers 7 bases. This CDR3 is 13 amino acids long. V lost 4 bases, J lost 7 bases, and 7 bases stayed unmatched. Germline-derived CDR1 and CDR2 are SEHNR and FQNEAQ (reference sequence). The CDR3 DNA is TGTGCCAGCAGCTCCGGGACCGGGAGGGAGCAGTACTTC. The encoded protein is CASSSGTGREQYF.

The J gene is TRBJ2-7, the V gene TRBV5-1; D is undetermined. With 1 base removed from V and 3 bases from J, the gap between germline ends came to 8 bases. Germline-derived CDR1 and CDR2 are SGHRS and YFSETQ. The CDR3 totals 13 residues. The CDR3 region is CASSLMRSYEQYF. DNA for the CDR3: TGCGCCAGCAGCTTGATGCGGAGCTACGAGCAGTACTTC. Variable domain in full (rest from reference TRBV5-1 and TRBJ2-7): KAGVTQTPRYLIKTRGQQVTLSCSPISGHRSVSWYQQTPGQGLQFLFEYFSETQRNKGNFPGRFSGRQFSNSRSEMNVSTLELGDSALYLCASSLMRSYEQYFGPGTRLTVT.